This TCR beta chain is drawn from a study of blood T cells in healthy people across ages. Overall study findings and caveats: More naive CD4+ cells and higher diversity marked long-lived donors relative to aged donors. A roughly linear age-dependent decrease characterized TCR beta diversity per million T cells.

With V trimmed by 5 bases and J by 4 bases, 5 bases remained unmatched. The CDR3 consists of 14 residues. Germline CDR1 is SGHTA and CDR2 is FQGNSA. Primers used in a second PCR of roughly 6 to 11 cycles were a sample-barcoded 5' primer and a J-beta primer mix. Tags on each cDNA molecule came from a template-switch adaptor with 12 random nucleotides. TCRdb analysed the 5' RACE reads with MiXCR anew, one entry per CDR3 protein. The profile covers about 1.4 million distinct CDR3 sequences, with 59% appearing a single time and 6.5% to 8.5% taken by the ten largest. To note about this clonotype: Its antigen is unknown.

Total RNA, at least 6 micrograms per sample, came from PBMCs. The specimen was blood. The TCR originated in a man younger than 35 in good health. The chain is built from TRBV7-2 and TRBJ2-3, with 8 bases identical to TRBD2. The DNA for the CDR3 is TGTGCCAGCAGCCCGGGGGGGCCGTCAGATACGCAGTATTTT. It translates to CASSPGGPSDTQYF.